The 9 T cell receptor beta chains reported below all come from one sample, sequenced in a study (dated by TCRdb to 2016 to 2018). The protocol used for the library was RT-PCR. The sequencing machine was an Illumina MiSeq. TCRdb reran the public reads through fastp at Q25 and MiXCR, keeping productive beta chains. Every CDR3 protein is listed once, alongside the most common genes and DNA of its rows. For this sample the table gives 550,000 to 750,000 distinct CDR3 sequences, of which approximately 15% were detected only once. The ten largest account for around 3.3% of the sample. Sequencing was done on a sample of memory CD4+ T cells from blood. The receptors were sampled from a female donor in good health, serving as a healthy control.

V gene TRBV9 combines with J gene TRBJ1-1, with 9 positions matching TRBD1. J gave up 1 base and V 0 bases, and 7 bases lay outside the gene matches. The CDR3 extends over 17 amino acids. Germline assignment: CDR1 SGDLS and CDR2 YYNGEE. The CDR3 nucleotides are TGTGCCAGCAGCGTAGAGCTCCTGACAGGGGGGAACACTGAAGCTTTCTTT. Its translation is CASSVELLTGGNTEAFF.

J is TRBJ2-7 and V is TRBV7-9; TRBD1 might be the D (5 bases). Germline V gives CDR1 SEHNR, CDR2 FQNEAQ (reference sequence). The CDR3 extends over 14 amino acids. V was shortened by 0 bases and J by 3 bases, with 9 bases between the two germline ends. The CDR3 DNA follows: TGTGCCAGCAGCTTAGCAGGGGTGTACTACGAGCAGTACTTC. As protein: CASSLAGVYYEQYF.

V is TRBV3-1 and J is TRBJ2-7; 9 nucleotides align to TRBD2. Per the germline V gene, CDR1 is LGHDT and CDR2 is YNNKEL (reference sequence). This CDR3 spans 18 amino acids. Germline trimming cut 0 bases from V and 0 bases from J; bases unmatched to any gene: 9. The CDR3 DNA reads as TGTGCCAGCAGCCAAGATTCGGGAGGTAGCGGGAGCTCCTACGAGCAGTACTTC. It codes for CASSQDSGGSGSSYEQYF.

The V and J genes are TRBV5-6 and TRBJ1-2, with 7 bases lining up with TRBD1. Germline CDR1 reads SGHDT; CDR2 reads YYEEEE. This CDR3 region has 16 residues. The junction had 9 bases not matched to a gene; V was cut back by 0 bases and J by 4 bases. The CDR3 loop is CASSLAARGVGYGYTF. CDR3 DNA sequence: TGTGCCAGCAGCTTGGCCGCCAGGGGGGTCGGCTATGGCTACACCTTC.

This clonotype has just a few counts. This chain uses TRBV20-1 with TRBJ2-3, with D maybe TRBD1 (5 bases). CDR1 is DFQATT, CDR2 SNEGSKA, per germline (reference sequence). The V and J ends lost 0 bases and 8 bases respectively, with 12 bases between them. This CDR3 has 13 amino acids. In DNA form, the CDR3 reads TGCAGTGCTAGAGATCCCCTTCAGGGTACGCAGTATTTT. Translation: CSARDPLQGTQYF.

This CDR3 reads CASSLDGTGSNEQFF. The CDR3 nucleotides are TGTGCCAGCAGCTTAGATGGGACAGGGAGCAATGAGCAGTTCTTC. The chain has TRBV7-9 and TRBJ2-1; the match to TRBD1 covers 9 bases. The CDR3 has 15 amino acids. The V gene end was trimmed by 1 base and the J gene end by 6 bases; junction bases not matched to a gene: 4. Germline lookup yields CDR1 SEHNR and CDR2 FQNEAQ (reference sequence).

This clonotype was counted between two and nine times. The gene calls are TRBV15 and TRBJ2-5; D may be TRBD2 (6 bases). This CDR3 comprises 15 residues. Trimming removed 0 bases from V and 5 bases from J, with 13 bases in between. Per the germline V gene, CDR1 is LNHNV and CDR2 is YYDKDF (reference sequence). DNA of the CDR3: TGTGCCACCAGCAGAGATCTAGGTCGGGGGGAGACCCAGTACTTC. This translates into CATSRDLGRGETQYF.

This clonotype was counted ten times or more. The chain recombines TRBV7-3 with TRBJ1-1; 7 positions agree with TRBD1. Germline CDR1 is SGHTA and CDR2 is FQGTGA. V lost 5 bases, J lost 3 bases, and 6 bases stayed unmatched. CDR3 size: 14 residues. CDR3 region: CASSGYRGDTEAFF. For the CDR3, the DNA is TGTGCCAGCAGCGGTTACAGGGGCGACACTGAAGCTTTCTTT.

This clonotype was recorded many times. The rearrangement uses TRBV4-3 and TRBJ2-7, with D perhaps matching TRBD2 (6 bases). CDR1 LGHNA and CDR2 YSLEER come from the germline V gene. This CDR3 is built from 17 residues. Trimming removed 0 bases from V and 1 base from J, with 16 bases in between. The CDR3 DNA reads TGCGCCAGCAGCCAAGAGCGGGACTCCTCCCCTTCCTACGAGCAGTACTTC. This encodes CASSQERDSSPSYEQYF.